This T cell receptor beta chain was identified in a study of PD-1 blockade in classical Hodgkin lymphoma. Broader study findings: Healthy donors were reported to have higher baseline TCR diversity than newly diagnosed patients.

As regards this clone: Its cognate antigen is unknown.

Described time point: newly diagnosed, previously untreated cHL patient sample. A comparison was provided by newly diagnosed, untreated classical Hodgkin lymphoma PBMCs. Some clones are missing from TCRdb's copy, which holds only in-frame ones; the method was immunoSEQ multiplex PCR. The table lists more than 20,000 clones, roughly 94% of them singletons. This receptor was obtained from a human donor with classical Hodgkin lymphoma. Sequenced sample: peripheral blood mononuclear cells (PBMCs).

DNA for the CDR3: TGTGCCAGCAGCCAAGATAAAATCGGACGGGGCTCTGGAAACACCATATATTTT. Translation: CASSQDKIGRGSGNTIYF. J is TRBJ1-3 and V is TRBV4-2, with D unresolved. This CDR3 is 18 amino acids long. The germline CDR1 and CDR2 sequences are LGHNA and YNFKEQ. V lost 0 bases and J lost 0, with 15 bases in between.